This TCR beta chain originates from a study of T cell clonality in common variable immunodeficiency (dated by TCRdb to about 2015). This clone was recorded at least ten times. This clone's antigen is unknown. Sequencing ends 3 residues short of the CDR3 end; the germline J gene provides the rest. At the junction V is shortened by 8 bases and J by 9 bases, with 11 bases in between. Measured from the cysteine to the phenylalanine, the CDR3 is 11 residues long. The CDR3 was read in part: 24 bases, with the frame set at base 1. From a lookup of the germline V gene, CDR1 and CDR2 are SNHLY and FYNNEI. Equivalent amounts of genomic DNA from CVID and control samples were used as sequencing input. For every sample, a 60 bp segment covering the rearranged TCRbeta CDR3 region was amplified and then sequenced. TCRbeta amplification used the immunoSEQ assay, a bias-corrected multiplex PCR with high-throughput sequencing. In the source study's methods: Every unique nucleotide sequence counted as a clone and was annotated with V, D and J genes, copy number and frequency. Sequences were labeled productive if in frame, and non-productive if out of frame or containing stop codons. As previously described, clonality was computed from Shannon's entropy. The predicted amino acid sequences of productive clones were used to derive mean CDR3 Kyte-Doolittle hydropathy. Scaled V gene usage was hierarchically clustered using Manhattan distance and complete linkage with the R hclust function. To assess clone sharing by CDR3 amino acid sequence, 12 repertoires per group were resampled over 100 rounds. The repertoires were searched for 60 to 70 published EBV-specific TCRbeta sequences and nearly 250 published CMV-specific TCRbeta sequences. Two CVID samples that yielded fewer than 10,000 sequences were excluded from the analysis, so 42 CVID repertoires were retained. TCRdb obtained this table from immuneACCESS and retained in-frame rearrangements with V and J assigned. These tables miss some clones; where compared with another copy, unresolved V genes account for less than half of the shortfall, and the remainder is unexplained. For V, J and clone size, that table is used; D and trimming come from the DNA. The table puts approximately 40,000 clones in this sample, none counted just once. The ten largest clones take up approximately 9.8% of the sample.

Both CVID patients and healthy controls were predominantly of Caucasian heritage. Heparinized peripheral whole blood samples of about 5 to 8 ml were collected from each donor. Genomic DNA from adults with common variable immune deficiency (CVID) and from healthy adult controls was used to sequence TCRbeta CDR3 repertoires. The control group comprised some 22 healthy adult volunteers, about 12 female and roughly ten male, aged roughly 20 to 75 years with a mean age of around 35. Diluted blood was density-centrifuged over Hypaque 1077 or Ficoll-Paque to isolate peripheral blood mononuclear cells. Genomic DNA was obtained from unsorted mononuclear cells through either Qiagen column purification or a centrifugation-based method. The study at large found these results: TCRbeta clonality was higher in CVID subjects than in healthy controls (t-test p = 0.018), and the increase was most characteristic of about a third of subjects. The authors noted that sequencing repertoires of T cell subpopulations would be needed to clarify what caused the increased clonality in CVID. Reportedly, TCRbeta sequences from CVID had fewer deletions and N-nucleotide insertions, and highly modified clones with 13 or more V deletions were absent from CVID. Healthy controls shared more TCRbeta clones with each other than CVID subjects shared among themselves (p < 0.0001). Correlations of repertoire features with clinical complications were constrained by heterogeneity among patients within the CVID cohort. Even though DNA input was equal, the average per sample came to 82,000 or so unique sequences for controls compared with 25,000 to 40,000 for CVID samples.

The chain links TRBV2 with TRBJ2-1; the D gene cannot be named for sure. The sequenced sample consisted of peripheral blood mononuclear cells. The receptor was derived from a person between 18 and 70 years old in good health. CDR3 bases read: TGTGCCAGCGATATCTCACTTGAG. Its protein reads: CASDISLE. The full CDR3 sequence reads CASDISLEQFF. The entire variable domain, with the stretches around the CDR3 drawn from the reference TRBV2 and TRBJ2-1 proteins, is EPEVTQTPSHQVTQMGQEVILRCVPISNHLYFYWYRQILGQKVEFLVSFYNNEISEKSEIFDDQFSVERPDGSNFTLKIRSTKLEDSAMYFCASDISLEQFFGPGTRLTVL.